The following is a TCR beta chain sequence with its context. CDR3 length: 13 residues. V was cut by 3 bases and J by 7 bases, with 9 bases left in between. The V gene's germline CDR1 is KGHDR and CDR2 SFDVKD. The entry originates in a study of blood T cell repertoires in COVID-19. Study overall: Samples representing acute and convalescent COVID-19 were sourced from the United States, Italy and Spain. From T cells, B-cell-depleted T cells, or PBMCs came the material, which was cDNA or gDNA.

Original data processing: Quantification of nucleated cells was approximated via reference gene primer amplification. The repertoire was sequenced with immunoSEQ multiplex PCR; TCRdb's copy has only in-frame clones and lacks some. That table is the source of V, J and clone size, and D and trimming were worked out from the DNA. The data hold more than 70,000 clones, with 90% observed a single time. The receptor was derived from an elderly woman with acute or convalescent COVID-19. Sequencing input: peripheral blood. The V and J genes are TRBV24-1 and TRBJ2-1, with D perhaps TRBD1 (6 bases). CDR3 loop: CATSDGGRNEQFF. Here the CDR3 DNA reads TGTGCCACCAGTGATGGGGGCAGAAATGAGCAGTTCTTC.